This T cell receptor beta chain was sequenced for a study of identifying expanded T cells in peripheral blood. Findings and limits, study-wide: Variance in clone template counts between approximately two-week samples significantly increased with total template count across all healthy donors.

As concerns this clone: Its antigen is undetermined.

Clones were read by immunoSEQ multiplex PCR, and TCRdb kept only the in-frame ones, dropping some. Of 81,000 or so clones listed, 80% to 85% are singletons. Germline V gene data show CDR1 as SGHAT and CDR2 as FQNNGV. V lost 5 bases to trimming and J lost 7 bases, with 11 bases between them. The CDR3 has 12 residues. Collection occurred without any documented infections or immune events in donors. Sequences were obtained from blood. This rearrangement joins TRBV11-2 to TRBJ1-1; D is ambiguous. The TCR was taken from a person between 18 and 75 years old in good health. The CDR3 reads CASSPPGREAFF. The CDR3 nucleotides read TGTGCCAGCAGCCCGCCGGGCCGTGAAGCTTTCTTT.